This T cell receptor beta chain is from a study of blood T cells in healthy people across ages. Study-wide results and caveats: Among long-lived donors, naive CD4+ cells were more numerous and diversity higher than in aged donors.

PCR was performed a second time for about 6 to 12 cycles using a sample-barcoded 5' primer and a J-beta primer mix. One entry per CDR3 protein, called by TCRdb with MiXCR from the 5' RACE reads. The sample holds about 1.5 million distinct CDR3 sequences, approximately 38% seen once. Germline V lookup: CDR1 SEHNR, CDR2 FQNEAQ (reference sequence). The V and J ends lost 5 bases and 4 bases respectively, with 18 bases between them. This CDR3 contains 15 residues. This clonotype occurred a few times. As yet, its antigen is unknown. Sequencing input: blood. The receptor's source is a woman between 18 and 30 years old in good health. The V call is TRBV7-9, the J call TRBJ2-7, with D possibly TRBD2 on 5 matching bases. CDR3 region: CASSPPRGRTYEQYF. The DNA of the CDR3 is TGTGCCAGCAGCCCCCCGCGTGGCAGGACTTACGAGCAGTACTTC.